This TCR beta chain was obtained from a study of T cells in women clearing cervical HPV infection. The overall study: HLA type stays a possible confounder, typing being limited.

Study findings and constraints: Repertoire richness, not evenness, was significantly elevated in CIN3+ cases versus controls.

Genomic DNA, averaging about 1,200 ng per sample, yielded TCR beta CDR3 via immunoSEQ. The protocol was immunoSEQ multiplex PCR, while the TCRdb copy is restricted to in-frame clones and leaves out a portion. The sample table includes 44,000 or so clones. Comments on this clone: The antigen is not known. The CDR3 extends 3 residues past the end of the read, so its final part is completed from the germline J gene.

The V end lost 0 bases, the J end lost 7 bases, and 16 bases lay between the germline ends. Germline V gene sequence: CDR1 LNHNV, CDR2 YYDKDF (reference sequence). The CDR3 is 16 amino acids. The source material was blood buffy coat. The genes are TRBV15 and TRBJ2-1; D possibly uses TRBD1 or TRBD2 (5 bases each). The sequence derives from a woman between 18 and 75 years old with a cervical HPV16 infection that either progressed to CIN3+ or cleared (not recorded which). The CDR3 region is CATSRESGSLGNEQFF. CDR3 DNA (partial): TGTGCCACCAGCAGAGAATCAGGGAGTCTCGGGAATGAG.